The clone carrying this TCR beta chain was seen many times. Its antigen is not known. As the template, RNA transcripts were used to amplify TCR beta CDR3 regions. An opening RT-PCR round employed HTBI primers and preceded a second-round multiplex PCR. A single record per CDR3 protein comes from TCRdb applying MiXCR to the multiplex PCR reads. There are some 360,000 distinct CDR3 sequences in the sample; about a sixth occur only once, and 2% to 3% lies in the top ten. Pregnancy or lactation, uncontrolled infections and other autoimmune diseases were grounds for excluding patients. V dropped 1 base and J dropped 3 bases, with 15 bases sitting between them. The length of the CDR3 is 16 residues. These data belong to a study of Graves' ophthalmopathy and Graves' hyperthyroidism. Overall study results and limits: Among thyroid clonotypes expanded above 0.001 frequency, most also appeared in blood. Forecasting of ophthalmopathy progression by the model achieved 60% to 71% sensitivity and around 72% specificity.

The receptor comes from an adult woman with stable Graves' hyperthyroidism. The source material was peripheral blood. The chain is built from TRBV12-3 or TRBV12-4 and TRBJ1-1; a weak D match, TRBD1 (5 bases). The CDR3 region has the DNA TGTGCCAGCAGTTTAGATTCCTGGGGAGGGGACACTGAAGCTTTCTTT. Translation gives CASSLDSWGGDTEAFF.